This TCR beta chain was documented in a study of blood T cells in healthy people across ages. A second PCR of roughly 7 to 11 cycles used a sample-barcoded 5' primer and a J-beta primer mix. Each cDNA molecule was tagged by a template-switch adaptor with 12 random nucleotides. TCRdb independently ran MiXCR on the 5' RACE reads; one entry per CDR3 protein. Of more than 800,000 distinct CDR3 sequences listed, roughly 26% are singletons. This clonotype was picked up a small number of times. The origin of this receptor is a woman of 80 years or more in good health. Sequenced input: blood.

CDR3 region: CAWGRDSYNEQFF. Here the CDR3 DNA reads TGTGCCTGGGGCCGGGACAGCTACAATGAGCAGTTCTTC. The chain links TRBV30 to TRBJ2-1; 7 bases fit TRBD1. J was trimmed by 3 bases and V by 5 bases; bases with no gene match: 4. This CDR3 has 13 amino acids. The germline CDR1 and CDR2 sequences are GTSNPN and SVGIG (reference sequence).